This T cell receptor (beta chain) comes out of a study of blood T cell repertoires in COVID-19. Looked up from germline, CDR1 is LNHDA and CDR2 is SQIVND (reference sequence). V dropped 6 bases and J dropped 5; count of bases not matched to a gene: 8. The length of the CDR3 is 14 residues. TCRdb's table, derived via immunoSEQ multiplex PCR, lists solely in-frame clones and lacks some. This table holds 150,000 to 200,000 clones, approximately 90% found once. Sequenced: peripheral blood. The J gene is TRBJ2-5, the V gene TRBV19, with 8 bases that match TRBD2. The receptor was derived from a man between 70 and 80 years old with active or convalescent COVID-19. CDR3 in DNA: TGTGCCAGTAGCGAGCGGGGGAGCTGGGAGACCCAGTACTTC. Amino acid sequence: CASSERGSWETQYF.